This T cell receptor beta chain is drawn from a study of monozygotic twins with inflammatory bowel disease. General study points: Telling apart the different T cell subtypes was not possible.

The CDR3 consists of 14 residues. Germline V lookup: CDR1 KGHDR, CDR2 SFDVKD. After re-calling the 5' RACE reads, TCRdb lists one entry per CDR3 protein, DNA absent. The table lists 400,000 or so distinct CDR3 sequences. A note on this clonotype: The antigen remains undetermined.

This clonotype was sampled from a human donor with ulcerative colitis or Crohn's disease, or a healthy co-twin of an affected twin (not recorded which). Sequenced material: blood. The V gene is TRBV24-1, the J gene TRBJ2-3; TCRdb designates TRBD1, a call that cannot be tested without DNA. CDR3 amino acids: CATRGDRDTDTQYF.